These T cell receptor beta chains were read from a single sample in a study of blood T cell repertoires in COVID-19. Assay: immunoSEQ multiplex PCR; the TCRdb copy retains only in-frame clones and omits some. In the table there are just over 650,000 clones, 80% to 90% of which are singletons. The source material was peripheral blood. The origin of the receptors is a woman between 18 and 29 years old with acute or convalescent COVID-19. Both conserved end residues are trimmed from each CDR3. The order of the fields is V gene, CDR3 protein.

TRBV4-2 ASSQDLPRGPRNEQF
TRBV6-6 ASSFPRTGSYEQY
TRBV19 ASSMRDSSVRYGYT
TRBV29-1 SVQDQGNTIY
TRBV5-1 ASSLTGSGANVLT
TRBV10-3 AIRDTQGTASIGGYT
TRBV5-1 ASSTHRGSSTEAF
TRBV5-5 ASSLGGQGDF
TRBV2 ASIKDRGRTDTQY
TRBV5-1 ASSLAEFYGYT
TRBV4-1 ASSQDNFGDTEAF
TRBV5-1 ASGRGTEAF
TRBV6-4 ASSEGQDGGELF
TRBV2 ASRTRGPGTEAF
TRBV12-3/TRBV12-4 ASSLARGTEAF
TRBV11-3 ASSSRGGETQY
TRBV6-2/TRBV6-3 ASSSTGSETQY
TRBV6-2/TRBV6-3 ASSATSGGFIIFQETQY
TRBV2 ASSQLESEY
TRBV6-5 ASTRDKNYGYT
TRBV5-6 ASSLKRTLQNSPLH
TRBV5-1 ASSYGWGENNNEQF
TRBV19 ASRGSRTSGITTGANVLT
TRBV2 ASSRDRATGELF
TRBV6-4 ASSDEDEDRDEKLF
TRBV19 ASIPDRDRIYGYT
TRBV27 ASSLGALALDTQY
TRBV3-1/TRBV3-2 ASSQGFVRDFGYGYT
TRBV12-3/TRBV12-4 ASSSGTGIGYT
TRBV5-1 ASSLNRGPLNTEAF
TRBV2 ASSSRKSQETQY
TRBV19 ASRRLWRGNTGELF
TRBV11-3 ASSPGLAGNNEQF
TRBV24-1 ATTGQTTTGELF
TRBV5-1 ASSSSSGNTIY
TRBV21-1 ASNSTSGGSYEQY
TRBV30 AWSEGAGYGNTIY
TRBV2 ASSVEGFEQY
TRBV6-5 ASSPRDRGAYEQY